Reported below is one TCR beta chain. Its antigen is as yet unknown. These data originate in a study of cytomegalovirus exposure and HLA in healthy donors. The CDR3 has 15 amino acids. V lost 4 bases to trimming and J lost 7 bases, with 15 bases between them. 13 Jbeta primers and 60 Vbeta primers were used for the PCR. The data were produced by immunoSEQ multiplex PCR, yet TCRdb's version contains in-frame clones alone and is incomplete. The sample records some 120,000 clones, approximately 81% being singletons. Study observations and caveats: As confirmed in vitro, three CMV-associated chains were specific for CMV antigens. It was taken for granted in presence/absence analyses that sequencing depth across donors was roughly uniform.

The source of this sequence is a man younger than 35 in good health and CMV-seronegative. Input material: PBMCs. The rearrangement links TRBV5-3 to TRBJ1-6; D may be TRBD1 (6 bases). TRBV5-3 is recorded as an ORF, its role being uncertain. The CDR3 protein is CARSEWDIGNSPLHF. In DNA form, the CDR3 reads TGTGCCAGAAGCGAATGGGACATTGGGAATTCACCCCTCCACTTT.